One and the same sample provided the 4 T cell receptor beta chains below, sequenced in a study of blood T cells in healthy people across ages. With a J-beta primer mix and a sample-barcoded 5' primer, a second PCR ran about 7 to 12 cycles. TCRdb itself ran the 5' RACE reads through MiXCR, one entry per CDR3 protein. The table shows about 1.4 million distinct CDR3 sequences, with approximately 59% occurring only once. Sequencing was carried out using blood. The origin of the receptors is a man between 18 and 35 years old in good health.

This chain links TRBV14 with TRBJ2-7; D might be TRBD2 (5 bases). This CDR3 comprises 13 residues. V was cut by 5 bases and J by 2 bases, with 10 bases left in between. Germline V gene data show CDR1 as SGHDN and CDR2 as FVKESK. The CDR3, as DNA: TGTGCCAGCAGCATTGCGGGCCCCTACGAGCAGTACTTC. This sequence encodes CASSIAGPYEQYF.

The gene calls are TRBV2 and TRBJ2-7; unclear D gene. The CDR3 is 14 amino acids. The V and J ends lost 6 bases and 2 bases respectively, with 14 bases between them. Germline values: CDR1 SNHLY, CDR2 FYNNEI. The CDR3 is CASRPPYGPYEQYF. In DNA form, the CDR3 reads TGTGCCAGCAGACCCCCTTACGGACCCTACGAGCAGTACTTC.

This clonotype came up a few times. The chain links TRBV20-1 to TRBJ2-5, with a weak D call TRBD1 (6 bases). Germline values: CDR1 DFQATT, CDR2 SNEGSKA (reference sequence). Between the trimmed V and J ends, which lost 1 base and 5 bases, there was a span of 14 bases. This CDR3 contains 14 residues. The chain's CDR3 is CSARVVGAWETQYF. The CDR3 DNA is TGCAGTGCTAGAGTTGTGGGGGCTTGGGAGACCCAGTACTTC.

This clonotype was observed a handful of times. The rearrangement links TRBV29-1 to TRBJ2-7; no definite D call. The length of the CDR3 is 14 residues. With 5 bases removed from V and 0 bases from J, the gap between germline ends came to 14 bases. Per germline, CDR1 SQVTM and CDR2 ANQGSEA. Written as DNA, the CDR3 is TGCAGCGTTCCCCGACGTGGGGACTCCTACGAGCAGTACTTC. Encoded protein: CSVPRRGDSYEQYF.